This TCR beta chain was sequenced for a study of graft-versus-host responses after intestinal transplantation. Whole-study context: Anti-thymocyte globulin induction, then tacrolimus and steroids for two to four years, went to all recipients.

Notes on the study in general: Graft-versus-host to host-versus-graft clonal ratios in allografts were high in patients with graft-donor T cell macrochimerism.

The data were produced by immunoSEQ multiplex PCR, yet TCRdb's version contains in-frame clones alone and is incomplete. Among 50,000 or so clones listed, about 90% were seen once. The table lists this clone with a few counts. What it binds is unknown. V lost 0 bases to trimming and J lost 0 bases, with 3 bases between them. Germline lookup yields CDR1 SGHDT and CDR2 YYEEEE. The CDR3 sequence is 13 residues long. V gene TRBV5-6 combines with J gene TRBJ1-2; D call uncertain. The TCR comes from a human donor who was the organ donor for an intestinal transplant. The starting material was unstimulated CD4+ T cells sorted from spleen or lymph node cells, obtained before transplant. The CDR3 here is CASSLGANYGYTF. CDR3 nucleotides: TGTGCCAGCAGCTTGGGGGCTAACTATGGCTACACCTTC.